The entry that follows covers one T cell receptor beta chain sequence. The trim removed 3 bases at V and 8 bases at J, leaving 10 bases unmatched. The germline CDR1 and CDR2 sequences are ENHRY and SYGVKD. This CDR3 comprises 15 residues. This specimen comes from a study of blood T cell repertoires in COVID-19. Study overall: Material from acute and convalescent COVID-19 was sourced from the United States, Italy and Spain. T cells, B-cell-depleted T cells, or PBMCs supplied cDNA or gDNA.

Original analysis: Scientists estimated how many nucleated cells there were by amplifying reference gene primers. TCRdb's table, derived via immunoSEQ multiplex PCR, lists solely in-frame clones and lacks some. V and J calls and clone size come straight from that table; D and trimming were deduced from the DNA. This sample yields about 200,000 clones, of which 84% are seen a single time; roughly 20% belongs to the top ten. The sample was peripheral blood. The origin of this receptor is a human donor in a cohort sampled during active COVID-19. The rearrangement joins TRBV10-3 to TRBJ1-2; TRBD1 agrees at 9 bases. In DNA, the CDR3 is TGTGCCATCAGTGACTTGGACAGGGGAGTAGAAGGCTACACCTTC. Its translation: CAISDLDRGVEGYTF.